Below, 15 T cell receptor beta chains from the same sample are listed, as sequenced in a study of blood T cell repertoires in COVID-19. TCRdb's table, derived via immunoSEQ multiplex PCR, lists solely in-frame clones and lacks some. The profile shows approximately 150,000 clones, around nine tenths of them singletons. Sequencing was performed on peripheral blood. These TCRs come from a woman aged 60-75 years with acute or convalescent COVID-19.

This clone was observed once. The chain employs TRBV18 and TRBJ1-6, with D hard to call. Germline CDR1 and CDR2: KGHSH and LQKENI. The CDR3 contains 16 residues. V was clipped by 3 bases and J by 5 bases, with 14 bases between them. The CDR3 here is CASSPSAVSHNSPLHF. Here the CDR3 DNA reads TGTGCCAGCTCACCGTCAGCGGTTTCCCATAATTCACCCCTCCACTTT.

The chain has TRBV5-5 and TRBJ2-1, with D maybe TRBD1 (5 bases). CDR3 length: 15 amino acids. Per germline, CDR1 SGHKS and CDR2 YYEKEE (reference sequence). V gave up 0 bases and J gave up 0 bases, with 7 bases separating them. CDR3 in DNA: TGTGCCAGCAGCTTGGGACAGCCCTCCTACAATGAGCAGTTCTTC. Translated: CASSLGQPSYNEQFF.

The chain joins TRBV25-1 to TRBJ1-5; 8 bases map to TRBD1. Unmatched junction bases numbered 13, after V lost 6 bases and J lost 3 bases. The CDR3 runs to 17 residues. The germline V gene has CDR1 MGHDK and CDR2 SYGVNS. CDR3 sequence reads: CASSPGQGYSTNQPQHF. The DNA for the CDR3 is TGTGCCAGCAGCCCCGGACAGGGATATAGCACCAATCAGCCCCAGCATTTT. Together with reference TRBV25-1 and TRBJ1-5, the CDR3 gives the full variable domain: EADIYQTPRYLVIGTGKKITLECSQTMGHDKMYWYQQDPGMELHLIHYSYGVNSTEKGDLSSESTVSRIRTEHFPLTLESARPSHTSQYLCASSPGQGYSTNQPQHFGDGTRLSIL.

The rearrangement uses TRBV6-2 or TRBV6-3 and TRBJ2-7; possibly TRBD1 for D (6 bases). Trimming shortened V by 5 bases and J by 5 bases, and 16 bases separated the two germline ends. This CDR3 contains 14 residues. Germline CDR1 is MNHEY and CDR2 is SVGEGT. CDR3 in DNA: TGTGCCAGCAGTCCACAGGGTGGACGGGACGAGCAGTACTTC. Translated: CASSPQGGRDEQYF.

The chain is built from TRBV9 and TRBJ2-3; D remains ambiguous. V was pared by 1 base and J by 0 bases, with 12 bases between. Germline CDR1 reads SGDLS; CDR2 reads YYNGEE. This CDR3 is built from 16 residues. CDR3: CASSVSYAASTDTQYF. CDR3 nucleotide sequence: TGTGCCAGCAGCGTATCCTACGCTGCTAGCACAGATACGCAGTATTTT. The whole variable domain, filled in from reference TRBV9 and TRBJ2-3, reads DSGVTQTPKHLITATGQRVTLRCSPRSGDLSVYWYQQSLDQGLQFLIQYYNGEERAKGNILERFSAQQFPDLHSELNLSSLELGDSALYFCASSVSYAASTDTQYFGPGTRLTVL.

CDR3 bases: TGTGCCAGCAGTCCGAGCAATAGCGGGGGGGCCGGTGGAGAGACCCAGTACTTC. Translation gives CASSPSNSGGAGGETQYF. This chain connects TRBV27 to TRBJ2-5; TRBD2 matches 11 bases. This CDR3 contains 18 residues. Germline V gives CDR1 MNHEY, CDR2 SMNVEV (reference sequence). J lost 4 bases, V lost 5 bases, and 15 bases had no gene match.

This chain links TRBV5-1 with TRBJ1-1, with D unclear. This CDR3 contains 17 residues. CDR1 and CDR2 from the germline V gene are SGHRS and YFSETQ. Trimming cost V 0 bases and J 1 base, with 16 bases left between them. CDR3 nucleotides: TGCGCCAGCAGCTTGGGGCAGGCCCTCGCGAGGAACACTGAAGCTTTCTTT. This encodes CASSLGQALARNTEAFF. Filled out from reference TRBV5-1 and TRBJ1-1, the complete variable domain reads KAGVTQTPRYLIKTRGQQVTLSCSPISGHRSVSWYQQTPGQGLQFLFEYFSETQRNKGNFPGRFSGRQFSNSRSEMNVSTLELGDSALYLCASSLGQALARNTEAFFGQGTRLTVV.

This rearrangement joins TRBV6-5 to TRBJ1-1; D gene ambiguous. The CDR3 covers 13 residues. V lost 7 bases and J 1 base, leaving 10 bases between the germline ends. The germline V gene has CDR1 MNHEY and CDR2 SVGAGI. CDR3: CASINTENTEAFF. CDR3 DNA: TGTGCCAGCATCAATACAGAGAACACTGAAGCTTTCTTT.

The gene calls are TRBV30 and TRBJ1-2; D ambiguous. V was shortened by 4 bases and J by 2 bases, with 11 bases between the two germline ends. This CDR3 is built from 13 residues. Germline V gene data show CDR1 as GTSNPN and CDR2 as SVGIG (reference sequence). The CDR3 here is CAWNWQANYGYTF. CDR3 bases: TGTGCCTGGAACTGGCAGGCGAACTATGGCTACACCTTC.

This chain joins TRBV30 and TRBJ1-4, with a weak D call TRBD1 (6 bases). The CDR3 is made up of 13 amino acids. V lost 4 bases and J 5 bases, leaving 11 bases between the germline ends. Germline lookup yields CDR1 GTSNPN and CDR2 SVGIG (reference sequence). CDR3 region: CAWMGGANEKLFF. The CDR3 DNA reads as TGTGCCTGGATGGGGGGGGCAAATGAAAAACTGTTTTTT.

The chain employs TRBV6-5 and TRBJ2-7; TRBD1 aligns across 9 bases. Germline V gene lookup returns CDR1 MNHEY and CDR2 SVGAGI. The CDR3 is made up of 13 amino acids. V dropped 5 bases and J dropped 5; count of bases not matched to a gene: 4. CDR3 nucleotides: TGTGCCAGCAGTCGAGGGACAGGGAACGAGCAGTACTTC. Residues: CASSRGTGNEQYF.

The DNA of the CDR3 is TGTGCCTGGGGGCGGGGGATAAGTCAGCCCCAGCATTTT. Translated: CAWGRGISQPQHF. This chain links TRBV30 with TRBJ1-5; the D gene is possibly TRBD1 (5 bases). This CDR3 has 13 amino acids. V was shortened by 5 bases and J by 6 bases, with 14 bases between the two germline ends. Looked up from germline, CDR1 is GTSNPN and CDR2 is SVGIG (reference sequence).

The chain combines TRBV15 with TRBJ1-1, with 10 bases identical to TRBD1. Per germline, CDR1 LNHNV and CDR2 YYDKDF (reference sequence). This CDR3 has 15 amino acids. V lost 3 bases to trimming and J lost 5 bases; unmatched junction nucleotides: 6. CDR3 loop: CATSRGTGAWTEAFF. CDR3 in DNA: TGTGCCACCAGCAGGGGGACAGGGGCTTGGACTGAAGCTTTCTTT. The entire variable domain, with the rest obtained from reference TRBV15 and TRBJ1-1, is as follows: DAMVIQNPRYQVTQFGKPVTLSCSQTLNHNVMYWYQQKSSQAPKLLFHYYDKDFNNEADTPDNFQSRRPNTSFCFLDIRSPGLGDTAMYLCATSRGTGAWTEAFFGQGTRLTVV.

The chain employs TRBV28 and TRBJ1-2, with D possibly being TRBD1 (6 bases). V was cut by 4 bases and J by 7 bases, with 25 bases left in between. Germline CDR1 MDHEN, CDR2 SYDVKM. CDR3 length equals 17 residues. DNA of the CDR3: TGTGCCAGCAGTTCCGCTGGGGGGGGACAATTACCGGGTGGCTACACCTTC. Translated: CASSSAGGGQLPGGYTF.

This sequence joins TRBV18 and TRBJ1-1; 7 bases fit TRBD1. The CDR3 is 15 amino acids. The germline gives CDR1 KGHSH, CDR2 LQKENI. Unmatched junction bases numbered 11, after V lost 6 bases and J lost 4 bases. The CDR3 DNA sequence: TGTGCCAGCTCGTCTACAGGGGAATCGGGCACTGAAGCTTTCTTT. Its translation: CASSSTGESGTEAFF.